This is a list of T cell receptor beta chains from one sample in a study of quantifying T cell responses using KT2 cells. Each CDR3 protein is one row after TCRdb ran MiXCR on the UMI-ligation and nested PCR reads. The table includes over 40,000 distinct CDR3 sequences, approximately 10% detected once. The specimen sequenced was PBMCs spiked with cells of the T cell clone KT2. All receptors derive from a human donor. The CDR3 runs from the conserved cysteine through the conserved F or W. Fields, in order: V gene, clone size, J gene, D gene, CDR3 protein, CDR3 DNA. The D gene is left open where the match is weak. Some rows have no size entry. The others give once, few or many, or a class for an expanded clone.

V gene: TRBV18; clone size: NA; J gene: TRBJ2-7; D gene: NA; CDR3 protein: CASSPPPVLFGYEQYF; CDR3 DNA: TGTGCCAGCTCACCACCTCCGGTCCTTTTTGGGTACGAGCAGTACTTC
V gene: TRBV19; clone size: NA; J gene: TRBJ2-5; D gene: TRBD1; CDR3 protein: CARRGTGCPLYQETQYF; CDR3 DNA: TGTGCCAGACGGGGGACAGGGTGCCCCCTTTACCAAGAGACCCAGTACTTC
V gene: TRBV12-3/TRBV12-4; clone size: NA; J gene: TRBJ1-6; D gene: NA; CDR3 protein: CASSFQTGLGSPLHF; CDR3 DNA: TGTGCCAGCAGTTTCCAGACAGGTCTAGGATCACCCCTCCACTTT
V gene: TRBV7-3; clone size: many; J gene: TRBJ2-5; D gene: NA; CDR3 protein: CASSLSPRKTQYF; CDR3 DNA: TGTGCCAGCAGCTTAAGCCCCCGGAAGACCCAGTACTTC
V gene: TRBV21-1; clone size: few; J gene: TRBJ2-7; D gene: NA; CDR3 protein: CASMKGEDYEQYF; CDR3 DNA: TGTGCCAGCATGAAGGGGGAAGACTACGAGCAGTACTTC
V gene: TRBV6-1; clone size: many; J gene: TRBJ2-6; D gene: NA; CDR3 protein: CASISGPGANVLTF; CDR3 DNA: TGTGCCAGCATCTCCGGCCCTGGGGCCAACGTCCTGACTTTC
V gene: TRBV4-1; clone size: NA; J gene: TRBJ2-7; D gene: NA; CDR3 protein: CASSRTGRLSSYEQYF; CDR3 DNA: TGCGCCAGCAGCCGAACGGGGCGGCTCTCCTCCTACGAGCAGTACTTC
V gene: TRBV4-2; clone size: NA; J gene: TRBJ1-2; D gene: NA; CDR3 protein: CASSPSLGDGQGYGYTF; CDR3 DNA: TGTGCCAGCAGCCCTAGTCTCGGAGACGGTCAGGGCTATGGCTACACCTTC
V gene: TRBV27; clone size: NA; J gene: TRBJ2-5; D gene: NA; CDR3 protein: CASSQSYQYQETQYF; CDR3 DNA: TGTGCCAGCAGCCAATCCTATCAGTACCAAGAGACCCAGTACTTC
V gene: TRBV6-2/TRBV6-3; clone size: NA; J gene: TRBJ2-1; D gene: NA; CDR3 protein: CAAGGYPRDEQFF; CDR3 DNA: TGTGCCGCAGGGGGGTACCCCAGGGATGAGCAGTTCTTC
V gene: TRBV27; clone size: NA; J gene: TRBJ1-5; D gene: NA; CDR3 protein: CASSLRGVEQPQHF; CDR3 DNA: TGTGCCAGCAGCTTGAGGGGCGTGGAGCAGCCCCAGCATTTT
V gene: TRBV4-2; clone size: NA; J gene: TRBJ2-1; D gene: NA; CDR3 protein: CASSQGVKTEQFF; CDR3 DNA: TGTGCCAGCAGCCAAGGGGTTAAGACTGAGCAGTTCTTC